This T cell receptor beta chain was documented in a study of shared clonotypes between healthy human individuals. The CDR3 length is 13 residues. The germline V gene has CDR1 SGHKS and CDR2 YYEKEE (reference sequence). CD8 cells regarded as naive lacked CD45RO, were positively chosen for CCR7, and omitted terminally differentiated effector memory CD45RA+ cells. Study findings and constraints: Some naive CD4 clonotypes, roughly 4.8%, turned up in common across several donors.

Repertoires were generated with immunoSEQ multiplex PCR, while TCRdb's copy carries only in-frame clones and drops some. The repertoire includes around 620,000 clones, approximately 96% of them detected once, and 0.11% sits in the top ten. Turning to this clone: Its antigen remains unidentified.

The TCR originated in a woman aged 25 to 39 in good health. The genes are TRBV5-5 and TRBJ2-5; D could derive from TRBD1 or TRBD2 (6 bases each). The J call is in doubt because the DNA end fits TRBJ2-7 better. Input material: naive CD8+ T cells sorted from blood. The CDR3 here is CASSFGGTYEQYF. The CDR3 nucleotides read TGTGCCAGCAGCTTTGGGGGGACATACGAGCAGTACTTC.